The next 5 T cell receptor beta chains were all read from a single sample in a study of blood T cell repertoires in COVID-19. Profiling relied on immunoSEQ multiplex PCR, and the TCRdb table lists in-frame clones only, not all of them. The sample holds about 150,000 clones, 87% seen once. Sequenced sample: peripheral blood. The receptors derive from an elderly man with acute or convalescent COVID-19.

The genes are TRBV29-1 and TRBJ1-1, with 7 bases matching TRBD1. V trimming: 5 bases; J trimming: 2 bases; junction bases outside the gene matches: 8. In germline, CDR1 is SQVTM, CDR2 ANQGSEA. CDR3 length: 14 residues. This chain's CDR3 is CSVLDRAANTEAFF. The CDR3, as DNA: TGCAGCGTTCTAGACAGGGCGGCCAACACTGAAGCTTTCTTT.

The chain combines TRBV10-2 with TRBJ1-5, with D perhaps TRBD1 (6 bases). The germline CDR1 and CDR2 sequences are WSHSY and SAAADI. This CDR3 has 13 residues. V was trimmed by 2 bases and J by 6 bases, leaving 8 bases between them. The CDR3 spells CASSEQGSQPQHF. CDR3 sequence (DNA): TGCGCCAGCAGTGAGCAGGGGTCTCAGCCCCAGCATTTT.

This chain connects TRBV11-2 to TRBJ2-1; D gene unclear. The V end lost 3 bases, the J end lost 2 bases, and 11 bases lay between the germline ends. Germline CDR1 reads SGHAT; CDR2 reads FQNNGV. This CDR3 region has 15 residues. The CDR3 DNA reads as TGTGCCAGCAGCTTTTCTGGGCAGACCTACAATGAGCAGTTCTTC. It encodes CASSFSGQTYNEQFF.

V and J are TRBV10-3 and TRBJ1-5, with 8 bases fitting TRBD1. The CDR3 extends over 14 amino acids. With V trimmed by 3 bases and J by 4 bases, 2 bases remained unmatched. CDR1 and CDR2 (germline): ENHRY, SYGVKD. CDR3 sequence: CAISDRGQNQPQHF. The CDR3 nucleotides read TGTGCCATCAGTGACAGGGGGCAAAATCAGCCCCAGCATTTT.

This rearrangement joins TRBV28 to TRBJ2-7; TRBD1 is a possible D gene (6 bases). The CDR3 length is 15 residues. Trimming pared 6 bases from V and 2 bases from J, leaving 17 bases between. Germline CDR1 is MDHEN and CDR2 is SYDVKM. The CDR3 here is CASSRPGHITYEQYF. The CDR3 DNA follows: TGTGCCAGCAGCCGACCGGGACATATCACCTACGAGCAGTACTTC.